This entry is about one TCR beta chain. This sample is drawn from a study of blood T cell repertoires in COVID-19. For the study at large: T cells, B-cell-depleted T cells, or PBMCs provided the cDNA or gDNA that served as material.

The Seattle patients, enrolled during active infection, were followed longitudinally. Sequencing used immunoSEQ multiplex PCR; TCRdb keeps in-frame clones, though not all of them. The table includes 120,000 or so clones, around 90% detected once. The source material was peripheral blood. This receptor was identified in a man between 60 and 75 years old with COVID-19, enrolled during active disease.

CDR3 sequence reads: CASSAAGTGANSPLHF. In DNA form, the CDR3 reads TGCGCCAGCAGTGCCGCCGGGACAGGGGCAAATTCACCCCTCCACTTT. The rearrangement joins TRBV10-1 to TRBJ1-6; 10 bases match TRBD1. Per the germline V gene, CDR1 is WNHNN and CDR2 is SYGVQD (reference sequence). The V gene end was trimmed by 4 bases and the J gene end by 7 bases; junction bases not matched to a gene: 7. The CDR3 loop spans 16 amino acids.